The clone carrying this T cell receptor beta chain turned up a few times. Its antigen is unknown. The data were obtained in a study of cytomegalovirus exposure and HLA in healthy donors. Overall study: There were 70 million to 95 million unique TCRs (from HLA-typed donors) in an early data release. Study observations and caveats: In a later analysis, TCR association rates varied by HLA locus: DRB1 most, HLA-C fewest.

The CDR3 has 14 amino acids. In germline, CDR1 is MGHRA, CDR2 YSYEKL. Trimming shortened V by 3 bases and J by 3 bases, and 12 bases separated the two germline ends. Primers included in the PCR were 60 Vbeta and 13 Jbeta primers. Sequencing used immunoSEQ multiplex PCR; TCRdb keeps in-frame clones, though not all of them. The data hold over 150,000 clones, with 84% observed a single time. Sequencing was performed on PBMCs. The J gene is TRBJ2-7, the V gene TRBV4-1, with D possibly matching TRBD2 (5 bases). This TCR was sampled from a boy younger than 10 in good health and CMV-seronegative. DNA of the CDR3: TGCGCCAGCAGCCATCAGACTACAGTCTACGAGCAGTACTTC. Protein product: CASSHQTTVYEQYF.